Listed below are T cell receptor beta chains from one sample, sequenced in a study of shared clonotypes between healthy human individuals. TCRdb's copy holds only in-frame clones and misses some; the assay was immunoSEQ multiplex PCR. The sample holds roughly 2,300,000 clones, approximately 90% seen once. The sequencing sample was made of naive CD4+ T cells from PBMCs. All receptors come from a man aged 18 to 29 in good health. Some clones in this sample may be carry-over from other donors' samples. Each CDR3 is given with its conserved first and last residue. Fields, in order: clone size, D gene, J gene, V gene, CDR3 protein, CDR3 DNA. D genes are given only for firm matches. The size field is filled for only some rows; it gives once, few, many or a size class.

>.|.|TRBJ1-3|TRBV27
CASSRLQGVGGTIYF
TGTGCCAGCAGCCGTTTACAGGGAGTGGGGGGCACCATATATTTT
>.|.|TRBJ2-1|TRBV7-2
CASSLGLYNEQFF
TGTGCCAGCAGCTTAGGGTTGTACAATGAGCAGTTCTTC
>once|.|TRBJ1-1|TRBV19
CASRTEQGPIEAFF
TGTGCCAGTAGGACGGAACAGGGCCCTATTGAAGCTTTCTTT
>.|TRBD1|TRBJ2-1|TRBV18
CASSPGQSSYNEQFF
TGTGCCAGCTCACCGGGACAGAGCTCCTACAATGAGCAGTTCTTC
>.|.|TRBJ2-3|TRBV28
CGITSTDTQYF
TGCGGAATCACTAGCACAGATACGCAGTATTTT
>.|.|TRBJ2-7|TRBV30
CAWSLRGAYEQYF
TGTGCCTGGAGCCTCAGGGGGGCCTACGAGCAGTACTTC
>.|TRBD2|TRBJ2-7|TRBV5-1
CASSSPGRERYEQYF
TGCGCCAGCAGCTCCCCCGGGCGGGAGAGGTACGAGCAGTACTTC
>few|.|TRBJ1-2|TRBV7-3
CASSLKVRAAPNYGYTF
TGTGCCAGCAGCTTAAAGGTTAGGGCAGCACCTAACTATGGCTACACCTTC
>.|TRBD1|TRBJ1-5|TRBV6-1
CASSAQQGQPQHF
TGTGCCAGCAGTGCGCAACAGGGGCAGCCCCAGCATTTT
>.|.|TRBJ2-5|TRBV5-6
CASSLGRETQYF
TGTGCCAGCAGCTTGGGGCGGGAGACCCAGTACTTC
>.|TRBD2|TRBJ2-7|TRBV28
CASSSPGLDYEQYF
TGTGCCAGCAGTTCCCCTGGACTAGATTACGAGCAGTACTTC
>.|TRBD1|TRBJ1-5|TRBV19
CASREGGTGQPQHF
TGTGCCAGTAGGGAAGGGGGCACGGGTCAGCCCCAGCATTTT
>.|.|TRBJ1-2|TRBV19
CASSTTVANYGYTF
TGTGCCAGTAGTACGACAGTCGCGAACTATGGCTACACCTTC
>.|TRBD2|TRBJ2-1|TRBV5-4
CASSGGTSGRKGYNEQFF
TGTGCCAGCAGCGGGGGGACTAGCGGGAGAAAGGGCTACAATGAGCAGTTCTTC
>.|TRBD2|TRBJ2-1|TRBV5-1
CASSLREAAYNEQFF
TGCGCCAGCAGCTTGCGGGAGGCCGCCTACAATGAGCAGTTCTTC
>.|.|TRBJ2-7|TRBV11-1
CASSLDLAGLPYEQYF
TGTGCCAGCAGCTTAGACCTCGCGGGACTCCCCTACGAGCAGTACTTC
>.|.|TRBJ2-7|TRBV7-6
CASSLQPSNYEQYF
TGTGCCAGCAGCTTACAGCCTAGTAACTACGAGCAGTACTTC
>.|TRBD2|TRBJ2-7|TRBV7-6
CASSLAAGASYEQYF
TGTGCCAGCAGCTTAGCAGCGGGGGCAAGCTACGAGCAGTACTTC
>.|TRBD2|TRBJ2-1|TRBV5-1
CASSPQTSGRYEQFF
TGCGCCAGCAGCCCGCAGACTAGCGGGAGATATGAGCAGTTCTTC
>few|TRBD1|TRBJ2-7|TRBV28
CASSLTGQGGDEQYF
TGTGCCAGCAGTTTAACGGGACAGGGGGGCGACGAGCAGTACTTC
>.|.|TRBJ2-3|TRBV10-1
CASSDSGNTDTQYF
TGCGCCAGCAGTGATAGCGGAAACACAGATACGCAGTATTTT
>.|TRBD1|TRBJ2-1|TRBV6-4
CASSDVRTGNEQFF
TGTGCCAGCAGTGACGTCCGGACAGGGAATGAGCAGTTCTTC
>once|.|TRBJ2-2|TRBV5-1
CASSLGLVLSGELFF
TGCGCCAGCAGCTTGGGGCTCGTCCTGTCCGGGGAGCTGTTTTTT
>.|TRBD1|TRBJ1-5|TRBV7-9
CASSLTGVNQPQHF
TGTGCCAGCAGCCTGACAGGGGTTAATCAGCCCCAGCATTTT
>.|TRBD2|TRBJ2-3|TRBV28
CASSSLAGGTDTQYF
TGTGCCAGCAGTTCCTTAGCGGGAGGGACAGATACGCAGTATTTT
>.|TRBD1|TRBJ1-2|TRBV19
CASSIRTGENGYTF
TGTGCCAGTAGTATCCGGACAGGGGAGAATGGCTACACCTTC
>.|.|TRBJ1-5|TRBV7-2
CASSRGSSGQPQHF
TGTGCCAGCAGCCGAGGTTCAAGCGGCCAGCCCCAGCATTTT
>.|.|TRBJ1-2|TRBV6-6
CASGMNWGGNGYTF
TGTGCCAGCGGGATGAATTGGGGTGGCAATGGCTACACCTTC
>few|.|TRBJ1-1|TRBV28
CASSHYRANTEAFF
TGTGCCAGCAGTCACTACAGGGCGAACACTGAAGCTTTCTTT
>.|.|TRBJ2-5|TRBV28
CASKPGAEETQYF
TGTGCCAGTAAACCTGGTGCCGAAGAGACCCAGTACTTC
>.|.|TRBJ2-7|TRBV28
CAISGTPSYEQYF
TGTGCCATTTCCGGGACACCCTCCTACGAGCAGTACTTC
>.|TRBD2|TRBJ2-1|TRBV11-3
CASSLEAGVGSNEQFF
TGTGCCAGCAGCTTAGAGGCGGGAGTAGGGTCGAATGAGCAGTTCTTC
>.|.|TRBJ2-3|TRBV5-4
CASTRGGPGSTDTQYF
TGTGCCAGCACGAGGGGGGGCCCAGGCAGCACAGATACGCAGTATTTT
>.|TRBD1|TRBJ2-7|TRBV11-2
CASSVRGSSYEQYF
TGTGCCAGCAGCGTCAGGGGGTCGTCCTACGAGCAGTACTTC
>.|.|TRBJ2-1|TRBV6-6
CASSYSVQIFF
TGTGCCAGCAGTTACTCGGTCCAGATCTTCTTC
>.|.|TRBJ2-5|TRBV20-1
CSAEETQYF
TGCAGTGCTGAAGAGACCCAGTACTTC
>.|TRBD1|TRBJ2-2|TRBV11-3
CASSIGGQGTGELFF
TGTGCCAGCAGCATAGGGGGACAGGGGACCGGGGAGCTGTTTTTT
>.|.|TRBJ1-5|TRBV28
CATLLRWDSNQPQHF
TGTGCCACCCTACTGAGGTGGGATAGCAATCAGCCCCAGCATTTT
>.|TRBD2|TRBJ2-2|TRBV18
CASSPGLLNTGELFF
TGTGCCAGCTCACCGGGACTACTAAACACCGGGGAGCTGTTTTTT
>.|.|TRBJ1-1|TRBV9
CASSVGQQNTEAFF
TGTGCCAGCAGCGTTGGGCAGCAGAACACTGAAGCTTTCTTT
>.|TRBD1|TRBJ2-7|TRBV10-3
CATNPGTGMGEQYF
TGTGCCACGAACCCCGGGACAGGCATGGGCGAGCAGTACTTC
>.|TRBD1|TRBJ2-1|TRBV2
CASRSRTGEQFF
TGTGCCAGCAGATCCCGGACAGGGGAGCAGTTCTTC
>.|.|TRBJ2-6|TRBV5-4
CASSFGAITGANVLTF
TGTGCCAGCAGCTTCGGTGCCATAACTGGGGCCAACGTCCTGACTTTC
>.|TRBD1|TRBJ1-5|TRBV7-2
CASSSGTGHQPQHF
TGTGCCAGCAGCTCCGGGACAGGGCATCAGCCCCAGCATTTT
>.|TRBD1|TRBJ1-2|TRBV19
CASSMRQGTDGYTF
TGTGCCAGTAGTATGCGACAGGGCACTGATGGCTACACCTTC
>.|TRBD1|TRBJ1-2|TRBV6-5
CASSVTGDPDGYTF
TGTGCCAGCAGTGTGACAGGGGATCCAGATGGCTACACCTTC
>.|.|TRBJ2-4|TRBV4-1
CASSQGSVAGGAKNIQYF
TGCGCCAGCAGCCAGGGGTCCGTAGCCGGAGGGGCCAAAAACATTCAGTACTTC
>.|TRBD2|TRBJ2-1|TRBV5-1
CASSSGLAGGLEQFF
TGCGCCAGCAGCTCAGGACTAGCGGGAGGGTTGGAGCAGTTCTTC
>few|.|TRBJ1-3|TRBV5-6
CASSLVGRNTIYF
TGTGCCAGCAGCTTGGTGGGGAGGAACACCATATATTTT